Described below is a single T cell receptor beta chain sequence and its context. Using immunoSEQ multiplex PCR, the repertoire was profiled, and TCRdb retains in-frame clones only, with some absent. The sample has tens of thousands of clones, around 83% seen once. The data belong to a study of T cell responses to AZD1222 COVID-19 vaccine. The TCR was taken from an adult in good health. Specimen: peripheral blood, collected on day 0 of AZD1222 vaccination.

CDR3: CASSLRIVVANTGELFF. The CDR3 bases are TGTGCCAGCAGCTTAAGAATCGTCGTCGCGAACACCGGGGAGCTGTTTTTT. The genes are TRBV7-8 and TRBJ2-2; D is undetermined. The CDR3 covers 17 residues. Germline values: CDR1 SGHVS, CDR2 FQNEAQ. The ends were cut back, 2 bases at V and 0 bases at J, with 13 bases in the middle. Combining the CDR3 with reference TRBV7-8 and TRBJ2-2 gives the whole variable domain GAGVSQSPRYKVAKRGQDVALRCDPISGHVSLFWYQQALGQGPEFLTYFQNEAQLDKSGLPSDRFFAERPEGSVSTLKIQRTQQEDSAVYLCASSLRIVVANTGELFFGEGSRLTVL.